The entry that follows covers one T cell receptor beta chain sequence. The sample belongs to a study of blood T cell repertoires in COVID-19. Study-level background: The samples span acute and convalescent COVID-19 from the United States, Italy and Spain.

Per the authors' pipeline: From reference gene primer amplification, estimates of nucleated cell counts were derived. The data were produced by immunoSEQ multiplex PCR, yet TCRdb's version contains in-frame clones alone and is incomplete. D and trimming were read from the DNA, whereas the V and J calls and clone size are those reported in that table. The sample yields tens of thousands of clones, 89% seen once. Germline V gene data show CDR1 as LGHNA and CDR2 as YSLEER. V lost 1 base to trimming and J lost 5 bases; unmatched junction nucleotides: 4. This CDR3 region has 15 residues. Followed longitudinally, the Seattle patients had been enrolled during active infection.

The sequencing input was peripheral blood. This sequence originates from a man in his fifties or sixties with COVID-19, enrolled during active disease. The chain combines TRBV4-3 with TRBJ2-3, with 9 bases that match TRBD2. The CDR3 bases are TGCGCCAGCAGCCAAGCAGCACTAGCGGGAGATACGCAGTATTTT. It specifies CASSQAALAGDTQYF.